The rows below give T cell receptor beta chains drawn from one sample of a study of blood T cell repertoires in COVID-19. Sequencing was performed with immunoSEQ multiplex PCR; in TCRdb, only in-frame clones are kept and a portion is missing. The data hold under 200,000 clones, with 86% observed a single time. The source material was peripheral blood. The receptors derive from a man aged 18-30 years with acute or convalescent COVID-19. CDR3s include the opening cysteine and the closing phenylalanine or tryptophan. A D gene is named only where the DNA matches it firmly.

v_gene: TRBV19; d_gene: TRBD2; j_gene: TRBJ2-1; CDR3aa: CASSPGGGNEQFF; CDR3nt: TGTGCCAGTAGCCCGGGCGGGGGCAATGAGCAGTTCTTC
v_gene: TRBV7-9; d_gene: TRBD1; j_gene: TRBJ1-2; CDR3aa: CASSLGTGNYGYTF; CDR3nt: TGTGCCAGCAGCTTAGGGACAGGGAACTATGGCTACACCTTC
v_gene: TRBV29-1; d_gene: .; j_gene: TRBJ1-2; CDR3aa: CSVPEGLTNYGYTF; CDR3nt: TGCAGCGTCCCTGAGGGCCTTACTAACTATGGCTACACCTTC
v_gene: TRBV6-2/TRBV6-3; d_gene: TRBD1; j_gene: TRBJ1-6; CDR3aa: CASSLRPGQGQSPLHF; CDR3nt: TGTGCCAGCAGTTTACGGCCGGGACAGGGTCAATCACCCCTCCACTTT
v_gene: TRBV6-4; d_gene: TRBD2; j_gene: TRBJ2-1; CDR3aa: CASSAVGGEYNEQFF; CDR3nt: TGTGCCAGCAGTGCGGTGGGAGGGGAGTACAATGAGCAGTTCTTC
v_gene: TRBV6-2/TRBV6-3; d_gene: .; j_gene: TRBJ2-1; CDR3aa: CASSYVSGHNEQFF; CDR3nt: TGTGCCAGCAGTTACGTTTCAGGCCACAATGAGCAGTTCTTC
v_gene: TRBV10-2; d_gene: TRBD2; j_gene: TRBJ2-1; CDR3aa: CASSDPSGGPGSEQFF; CDR3nt: TGCGCCAGCAGTGATCCTAGCGGGGGGCCTGGGAGCGAGCAGTTCTTC
v_gene: TRBV7-2; d_gene: .; j_gene: TRBJ2-3; CDR3aa: CASSFGTLGDTQYF; CDR3nt: TGTGCCAGCAGCTTCGGGACTTTGGGAGATACGCAGTATTTT
v_gene: TRBV7-9; d_gene: .; j_gene: TRBJ2-2; CDR3aa: CASSSPAGVQSGSGELFF; CDR3nt: TGTGCCAGCAGCTCCCCCGCCGGGGTTCAGTCGGGCTCCGGGGAGCTGTTTTTT
v_gene: TRBV7-3; d_gene: TRBD1; j_gene: TRBJ2-1; CDR3aa: CASSPQPGQGRGEQFF; CDR3nt: TGTGCCAGCAGCCCCCAGCCCGGACAGGGGAGAGGTGAGCAGTTCTTC
v_gene: TRBV12-3/TRBV12-4; d_gene: .; j_gene: TRBJ1-1; CDR3aa: CASSPQANTEAFF; CDR3nt: TGTGCCAGCAGTCCGCAGGCCAACACTGAAGCTTTCTTT
v_gene: TRBV28; d_gene: .; j_gene: TRBJ1-4; CDR3aa: CASSLGDRGEKLFF; CDR3nt: TGTGCCAGCAGTTTGGGAGACCGCGGGGAAAAACTGTTTTTT
v_gene: TRBV14; d_gene: TRBD1; j_gene: TRBJ1-4; CDR3aa: CASSQRRTGYEKLFF; CDR3nt: TGTGCCAGCAGCCAACGAAGGACAGGATATGAAAAACTGTTTTTT